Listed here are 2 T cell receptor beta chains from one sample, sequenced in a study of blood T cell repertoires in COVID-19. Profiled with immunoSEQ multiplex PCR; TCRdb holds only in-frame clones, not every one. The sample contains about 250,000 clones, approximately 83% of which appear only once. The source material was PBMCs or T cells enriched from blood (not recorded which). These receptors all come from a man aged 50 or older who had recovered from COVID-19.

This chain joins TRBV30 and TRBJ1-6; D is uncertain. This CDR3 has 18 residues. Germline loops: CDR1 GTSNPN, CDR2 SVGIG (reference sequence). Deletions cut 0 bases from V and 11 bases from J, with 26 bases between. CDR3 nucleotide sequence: TGTGCCTGGAGTGTACGAAAGGGCAGCGGGAACTATTGGCCACCCCTCCACTTT. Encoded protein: CAWSVRKGSGNYWPPLHF.

The CDR3 protein is CASITGPTNEKLFF. For the CDR3, the DNA is TGTGCCAGCATCACAGGCCCAACTAATGAAAAACTGTTTTTT. The chain carries TRBV2 and TRBJ1-4; D perhaps matches TRBD1 (5 bases). The V end lost 7 bases, the J end lost 0 bases, and 9 bases lay between the germline ends. The germline gives CDR1 SNHLY, CDR2 FYNNEI. CDR3 length: 14 residues.